Included here is one T cell receptor beta chain sequence, with context. Its target is unknown. This sample was included in a study of PD-1 blockade in classical Hodgkin lymphoma. Study outcomes and limitations: It was CD4+ TCR diversity, not CD8+, that rose significantly by C4D1.

Time point reported: cycle 4 day 1 (C4D1), after more than five weeks of nivolumab. Every patient relapsed after autologous stem cell transplantation, and brentuximab vedotin exposure varied. With magnetic negative selection, CD4+ T cells were purified from PBMCs that had been thawed. The CDR3 spans 16 residues. Germline V gene sequence: CDR1 SGHTA, CDR2 FQGTGA. V lost 5 bases and J lost 2; bases outside the gene matches: 8. The assay was immunoSEQ multiplex PCR, and TCRdb's table has in-frame clones only and misses some. The sample carries under 25,000 clones, 72% recorded once. J is TRBJ2-3 and V is TRBV7-3; TRBD2 matches 9 bases. This TCR was sampled from a human donor with classical Hodgkin lymphoma. Sequencing was performed on CD4+ T cells from blood, taken before the fourth cycle of nivolumab. This chain's CDR3 is CASSPLAGANTDTQYF. The CDR3 DNA is TGTGCCAGCAGCCCATTAGCGGGGGCCAACACAGATACGCAGTATTTT.